Listed below are T cell receptor beta chains from one sample, sequenced in a study of blood T cells in healthy people across ages. TCRdb re-called the 5' RACE reads through MiXCR, storing one row per CDR3 protein. This sample has roughly 680,000 distinct CDR3 sequences, with around 52% found just once. The sample was blood. These receptors all stem from an elderly woman in good health. Both conserved end residues are part of each CDR3. The D gene is left open where the match is weak. A row's size may be missing; if present it is once, few, many or a size class.

>TRBV3-1|TRBJ1-2|.|.
TGTGCCAGCAGACAGGGCGTAGGTGGCACCTTC
CASRQGVGGTF
>TRBV6-6|TRBJ2-1|.|.
TGTGCCAGCGGGAAGAGCTCCTATAATGTGCAGTTCTTC
CASGKSSYNVQFF
>TRBV5-1|TRBJ2-5|.|few
TGCGCCAGCAGCTCCCCGGTCCCCAATGAGCAGTACTTC
CASSSPVPNEQYF
>TRBV20-1|TRBJ1-2|TRBD1|many
TGCAGTGCTAGAGGGGGACAGGCCCTCTTTGATGGCTACACCTTC
CSARGGQALFDGYTF
>TRBV7-9|TRBJ2-1|.|few
TGTGCCAGCAGCCTTTATGCAGGGACTGAGCAGTTCTTC
CASSLYAGTEQFF
>TRBV5-1|TRBJ1-5|TRBD1|.
TGCGCCAGCAGTCCCGACAGGGGTCAGCCCCAGCATTTT
CASSPDRGQPQHF
>TRBV4-2|TRBJ1-4|TRBD1|.
TGTGCCAGCAGCCCAGAGGGGGCTGCAACTAATGAAAAACTGTTTTTT
CASSPEGAATNEKLFF
>TRBV20-1|TRBJ1-4|.|few
TGCAGTGCCGCCGGACTATTAGATGAAAAACTGTTTTTT
CSAAGLLDEKLFF
>TRBV12-3/TRBV12-4|TRBJ2-7|.|.
TGTGCCTCGCGACGGGGGAGCTCCTACGAGCAGTACTTC
CASRRGSSYEQYF
>TRBV6-1|TRBJ2-7|TRBD1|many
TGTGCCAGCAGGGACAGGTTTGCCTACGAGCAGTACTTC
CASRDRFAYEQYF
>TRBV5-1|TRBJ1-1|.|once
TGCGCCAGCACCTCGGGGACGGTGAGCACTGAAGCTTTCTTT
CASTSGTVSTEAFF
>TRBV5-5|TRBJ2-5|.|.
TGTGCCAGCAGCCACAGAGCTGGGGAGACCCAGTACTTC
CASSHRAGETQYF
>TRBV7-9|TRBJ2-5|TRBD1|.
TGTGCCAGCACCCTTACAGGGGTAGAGACCCAGTACTTC
CASTLTGVETQYF
>TRBV25-1|TRBJ2-7|TRBD2|.
TGTGCCAGCAGTGAAAATCCCCCAAGGGGTCTAGCGGGGGCCAACTCCTACGAGCAGTACTTC
CASSENPPRGLAGANSYEQYF
>TRBV5-1|TRBJ2-2|.|few
TGCGCCAGCAGCTCCACCCCGATCCTTGGGACCGGGGAGCTGTTTTTT
CASSSTPILGTGELFF
>TRBV7-2|TRBJ1-2|.|.
TGTGCCAGCAGCTTAGAGCGCCACTATGGCTACACCTTC
CASSLERHYGYTF
>TRBV11-2|TRBJ2-7|.|few
TGTGCCAGCAGCTTAGTTAGCGGAGGGGCCTACGAGCAGTACTTC
CASSLVSGGAYEQYF
>TRBV20-1|TRBJ1-4|.|many
TGCAGTGCTAGGTCCGGGGGACTGTTTTTT
CSARSGGLFF
>TRBV6-6|TRBJ2-5|.|many
TGTGCCAGCACCATCGGAGGGGGCGACTATTCGTACTTC
CASTIGGGDYSYF
>TRBV5-1|TRBJ2-2|TRBD1|.
TGCGCCAGCAGCCCCCCCGGGACAGGGAATCCCGGGGAGCTGTTTTTT
CASSPPGTGNPGELFF
>TRBV7-9|TRBJ1-2|.|.
TGTTCCAGCAGCCTAGGGACGTATGGCTACACCTTC
CSSSLGTYGYTF
>TRBV20-1|TRBJ2-7|TRBD1|.
TGCAGTGCTAGAGTTCCAAGACCCGGACAGGGCTACGAGCAGTACTTC
CSARVPRPGQGYEQYF
>TRBV2|TRBJ2-5|TRBD2|few
TGTGCCAGCAGTGCGGGACTAGCGGTTCAAGAGACCCAGTACTTC
CASSAGLAVQETQYF
>TRBV27|TRBJ2-3|.|.
TGTGCCAGCAGAGCTATAGGACAGGGGGGGACTAGCGGAACAGATACGCAGTATTTT
CASRAIGQGGTSGTDTQYF
>TRBV2|TRBJ1-1|.|.
TGTGCCAGCAGTGGACCCTTGAACACTGAAGCTTTCTTT
CASSGPLNTEAFF
>TRBV27|TRBJ1-2|TRBD1|.
TGTGCCAGCAGTTTGACAGGACAGGGGTCTAGCTATGGCTACACCTTC
CASSLTGQGSSYGYTF
>TRBV6-1|TRBJ1-5|.|.
TGTGCCAGCAGTGAATCAAGCGGGGGACGGTCCTTCGGACAGCCCCAGCATTTT
CASSESSGGRSFGQPQHF
>TRBV9|TRBJ1-1|.|.
TGTGCCAGCAGCGTAGAAGGGGCTGGGACTGAAGCTTTCTTT
CASSVEGAGTEAFF